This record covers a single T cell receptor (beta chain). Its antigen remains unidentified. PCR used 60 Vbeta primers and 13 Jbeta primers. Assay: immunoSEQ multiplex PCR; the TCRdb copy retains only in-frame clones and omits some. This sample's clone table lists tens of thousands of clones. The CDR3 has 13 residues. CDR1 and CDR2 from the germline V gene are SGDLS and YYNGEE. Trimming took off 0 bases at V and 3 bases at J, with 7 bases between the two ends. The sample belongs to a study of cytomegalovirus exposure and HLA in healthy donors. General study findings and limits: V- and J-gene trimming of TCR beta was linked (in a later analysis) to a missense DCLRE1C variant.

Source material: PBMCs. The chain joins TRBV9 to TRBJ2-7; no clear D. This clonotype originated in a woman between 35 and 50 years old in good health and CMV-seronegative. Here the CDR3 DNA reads TGTGCCAGCAGCGTAGTACCAGGCTACGAGCAGTACTTC. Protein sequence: CASSVVPGYEQYF. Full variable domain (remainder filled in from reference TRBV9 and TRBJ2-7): DSGVTQTPKHLITATGQRVTLRCSPRSGDLSVYWYQQSLDQGLQFLIQYYNGEERAKGNILERFSAQQFPDLHSELNLSSLELGDSALYFCASSVVPGYEQYFGPGTRLTVT.